Listed below are T cell receptor beta chains from one sample, sequenced in a study of cytomegalovirus exposure and HLA in healthy donors. Measured with immunoSEQ multiplex PCR; TCRdb has only the in-frame clones, and not every one. Among tens of thousands of clones, around 84% were seen once, and the ten largest hold approximately 4%. The sample consisted of PBMCs. The receptors derive from a woman aged 18-29 years in good health and CMV-seronegative. CDR3s include the opening cysteine and the closing phenylalanine or tryptophan. The D gene is left open where the match is weak. Some rows have no size entry. The others give once, few or many, or a class for an expanded clone.

d_call,clone_size,v_call,j_call,cdr3_length,cdr3_aa,cdr3_nt
TRBD2,-,TRBV29-1,TRBJ2-1,13,CSDSGVGYNEQFF,TGCAGCGATAGCGGGGTTGGTTACAATGAGCAGTTCTTC
-,-,TRBV25-1,TRBJ1-2,15,CASSPPVGGPYGYTF,TGTGCCAGCAGTCCCCCGGTGGGGGGTCCGTATGGCTACACCTTC
TRBD1,-,TRBV27,TRBJ1-2,14,CASGLDRGGEGYPF,TGTGCCAGCGGCCTCGACAGGGGGGGTGAAGGCTACCCCTTC
-,-,TRBV2,TRBJ1-2,13,CASNLDTGYGYTF,TGTGCCAGCAACCTGGACACTGGCTATGGCTACACCTTC
TRBD2,-,TRBV7-9,TRBJ2-4,15,CASSPPLAGVNIQYF,TGTGCCAGCAGCCCACCACTAGCGGGAGTCAACATTCAGTACTTC
TRBD1,-,TRBV28,TRBJ1-2,15,CASSTLRRTGDGYTF,TGTGCCAGCAGCACCCTGAGACGGACAGGGGATGGCTACACCTTC
-,-,TRBV5-4,TRBJ2-7,13,CASSLSSSVEQYF,TGTGCCAGCAGCTTGTCTAGCTCCGTCGAGCAGTACTTC
-,-,TRBV9,TRBJ1-5,16,CASSALHYRSNQPQHF,TGTGCCAGCAGCGCCCTCCACTACAGGTCCAATCAGCCCCAGCATTTT
TRBD2,-,TRBV25-1,TRBJ2-1,15,CASSVRLAGNNEQFF,TGTGCCAGCAGTGTCCGGCTAGCGGGAAACAATGAGCAGTTCTTC
TRBD1,-,TRBV6-1,TRBJ2-7,14,CASVGRQGSYEQYF,TGTGCCAGCGTAGGGAGACAGGGTTCCTACGAGCAGTACTTC
-,-,TRBV5-4,TRBJ1-2,15,CASSSRTGSNYGYTF,TGTGCCAGCAGCTCTCGGACGGGATCTAACTATGGCTACACCTTC
TRBD2,-,TRBV7-2,TRBJ2-7,18,CASSLGYGGRSVVGEQYF,TGTGCCAGCAGCTTAGGATACGGCGGGAGGTCTGTCGTGGGCGAGCAGTACTTC
TRBD2,-,TRBV15,TRBJ2-3,14,CATSRGIGGDTQYF,TGTGCCACCAGCAGGGGGATCGGGGGGGATACGCAGTATTTT
TRBD2,-,TRBV19,TRBJ2-7,15,CASSILAGALYEQYF,TGTGCCAGTAGTATCCTAGCGGGGGCCTTATACGAGCAGTACTTC
-,-,TRBV10-3,TRBJ2-7,13,CAITEGTSYEQYF,TGTGCCATCACTGAGGGCACGTCCTACGAGCAGTACTTC
TRBD1,once,TRBV14,TRBJ2-7,15,CASSQITGQTYEQYF,TGTGCCAGCAGCCAAATCACGGGACAGACCTACGAGCAGTACTTC
TRBD2,-,TRBV7-3,TRBJ2-3,19,CASSLLGWTGGQDLDTQYF,TGTGCCAGCAGCTTATTGGGGTGGACGGGGGGGCAAGATCTTGATACGCAGTATTTT
TRBD1,-,TRBV7-9,TRBJ1-5,16,CSSSLSDRDSNQPQHF,TGTTCCAGCAGCTTGTCGGACAGGGATAGCAATCAGCCCCAGCATTTT
-,-,TRBV6-1,TRBJ2-7,13,CASYDRSYYEQYF,TGTGCCAGTTATGACAGGTCTTACTACGAGCAGTACTTC
-,once,TRBV6-1,TRBJ2-6,14,CASLQGSGANVLTF,TGTGCCAGCTTACAGGGTTCCGGGGCCAACGTCCTGACTTTC
-,-,TRBV9,TRBJ2-3,17,CASSVEGGGVGTDTQYF,TGTGCCAGCAGCGTCGAAGGCGGGGGCGTAGGCACAGATACGCAGTATTTT
-,-,TRBV7-9,TRBJ1-5,15,CSSSSGEHSNQPQHF,TGTTCCAGCAGCTCCGGGGAGCATAGCAATCAGCCCCAGCATTTT
-,-,TRBV7-3,TRBJ2-7,14,CASSPSGRGHEQYF,TGTGCCAGCAGCCCAAGTGGAAGGGGCCACGAGCAGTACTTC